Included here is one T cell receptor beta chain sequence, with context. Its target is not known. The data derive from a study of T cell clonotyping in hematopoietic cell transplantation. General study points: Recipient TCR diversity dropped after transplant; expanded clonotypes rose from day 30 to 180. Graft donor and pretransplant recipient Inverse Simpson Index values predicted broader posttransplant TCR diversity.

Sequencing used immunoSEQ multiplex PCR; TCRdb keeps in-frame clones, though not all of them. The sample lists 15,000 to 20,000 clones; around 85% were seen once. This TCR derives from a male patient between 60 and 69 years old who had an allogeneic stem cell transplant from a related donor, so the T cells may come from the graft donor. Some clones in this sample may be carry-over from other donors' samples. The sequencing here drew on PBMCs, taken 100 days after allogeneic stem cell transplant.

This CDR3 reads CASSPPRGQGIDEQYF. The CDR3 DNA is TGTGCCAGCAGTCCCCCGAGGGGACAGGGTATAGACGAGCAGTACTTC. This chain uses TRBV28 with TRBJ2-7; 9 nucleotides align to TRBD1. V dropped 5 bases and J dropped 5; count of bases not matched to a gene: 13. The germline V gene has CDR1 MDHEN and CDR2 SYDVKM. CDR3 length equals 16 residues.